The source of this TCR beta chain is a study of monozygotic twins with inflammatory bowel disease. The RNA usage for each TCR library was about 3.5 ug of total RNA. TCRdb reworked the 5' RACE reads into one entry per CDR3 protein, no DNA. The sample totals approximately 330,000 distinct CDR3 sequences. The CDR3 has 14 residues. Whole-study findings and limits: For IBD patients, clonotypes shared with others were fewer than for healthy twins, especially with disease activity.

In regard to this clonotype: The antigen remains undetermined.

Sequenced material: blood. The chain has TRBV12-3 or TRBV12-4 and TRBJ2-7; TCRdb's assignment of TRBD1 cannot be checked, as there is no DNA. The sequence came from a human donor with ulcerative colitis or Crohn's disease, or a healthy co-twin of an affected twin (not recorded which). The CDR3 loop is CASSPGRAPTEQYF.